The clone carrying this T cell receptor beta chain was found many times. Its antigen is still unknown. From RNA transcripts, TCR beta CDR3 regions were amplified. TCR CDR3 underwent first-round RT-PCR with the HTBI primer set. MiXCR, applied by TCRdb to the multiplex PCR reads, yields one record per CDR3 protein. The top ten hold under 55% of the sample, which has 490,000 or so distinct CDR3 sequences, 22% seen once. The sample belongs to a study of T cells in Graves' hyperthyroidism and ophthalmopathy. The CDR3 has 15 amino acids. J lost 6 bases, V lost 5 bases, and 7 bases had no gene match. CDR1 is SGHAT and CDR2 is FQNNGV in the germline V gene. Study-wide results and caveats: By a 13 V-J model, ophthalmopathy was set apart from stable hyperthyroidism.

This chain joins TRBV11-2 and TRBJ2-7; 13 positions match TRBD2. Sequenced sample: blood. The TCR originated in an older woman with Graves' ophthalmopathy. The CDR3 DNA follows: TGTGCCAGCAGCCCAACTAGCGGGAGGGCCCTCGAGCAGTACTTC. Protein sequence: CASSPTSGRALEQYF.